A single sample is the source of the 4 T cell receptor beta chains below, sequenced in a study of control samples from healthy donors and cancer patients. Libraries were prepared by immunoSEQ multiplex PCR; TCRdb keeps only in-frame clonotypes and omits some of them. The data contain about 130,000 clones, 92% of them singletons. Sequencing was performed on blood. The source is a man between 18 and 35 years old in good health.

The chain recombines TRBV3-1 (or the pseudogene TRBV3-2) with TRBJ2-7; 7 positions agree with TRBD1. The CDR3 sequence is 13 residues long. V trimming: 4 bases; J trimming: 7 bases; junction bases outside the gene matches: 7. Germline V gene sequence: CDR1 LGHDT, CDR2 YNNKEL (reference sequence). The CDR3 DNA reads as TGTGCCAGCAGCCTACAACAGGGGCTAGAGCAGTACTTC. This encodes CASSLQQGLEQYF.

This clone was counted once. The rearrangement links TRBV2 to TRBJ1-6, with TRBD1 matching 10 bases. V dropped 3 bases and J dropped 5; count of bases not matched to a gene: 7. The CDR3 has 17 residues. The germline CDR1 and CDR2 sequences are SNHLY and FYNNEI. The CDR3 DNA sequence: TGTGCCAGCAGTGACGACCCGGGGACAGGGGATAATTCACCCCTCCACTTT. This encodes CASSDDPGTGDNSPLHF.

The chain uses TRBV10-3 and TRBJ1-2; maybe TRBD1 (6 bases). Germline CDR1 and CDR2: ENHRY and SYGVKD. The CDR3 has 16 residues. V was shortened by 2 bases and J by 5 bases, with 18 bases between the two germline ends. The CDR3 region has the DNA TGTGCCATCAGTGAGCCGCCGGGACAAGCATTATATGGCTACACCTTC. Residues: CAISEPPGQALYGYTF.

This clone was seen only once. J is TRBJ2-1 and V is TRBV11-2; TRBD2 matches 7 bases. The CDR3 covers 16 residues. The ends lost 1 base at V and 5 bases at J; junction bases unmatched: 8. Germline lookup yields CDR1 SGHAT and CDR2 FQNNGV. In DNA, the CDR3 is TGTGCCAGCAGCTTAGTCTCTAGCGGAGAGAACAATGAGCAGTTCTTC. Translation gives CASSLVSSGENNEQFF.